This T cell receptor beta chain was identified during a study of control samples from healthy donors and cancer patients. From germline, CDR1 is MGHRA and CDR2 YSYEKL. The ends lost 0 bases at V and 2 bases at J; junction bases unmatched: 4. This CDR3 is 16 amino acids long. Only in-frame clones appear in the TCRdb table, and some are missing; sequencing was by immunoSEQ multiplex PCR. Among around 170,000 clones listed, around 90% were seen once. J is TRBJ2-1 and V is TRBV4-1; 7 nucleotides line up with TRBD1. Input material: blood. This clonotype originated in a woman aged 30 to 39 in good health. The CDR3 region is CASSQDQGQPYNEQFF. The CDR3 DNA is TGCGCCAGCAGCCAAGATCAGGGACAGCCCTACAATGAGCAGTTCTTC.